Listed below are T cell receptor beta chains from one sample, sequenced in a study of spatial heterogeneity in lung cancer. TCRdb re-analysed the 5' RACE reads in MiXCR, keeping a single row per CDR3 protein. The sample yields over a thousand distinct CDR3 sequences, over 5.5% seen once. Sequencing was performed on lung tumor tissue, taken at surgery. The receptor set was obtained from a female donor with early-stage non-small cell lung cancer. CDR3s include the opening cysteine and the closing phenylalanine or tryptophan. A D gene is named only where the DNA matches it firmly. Clone size is not always given. Where it is, it says once, few, many or a class for expanded clones.

V: TRBV5-1
size: medium-sized
J: TRBJ1-6
D: TRBD1
CDR3: CASSSGTGGSDSPLHF
DNA: TGCGCCAGCAGCTCCGGGACAGGGGGTTCGGATTCACCCCTCCACTTT

V: TRBV10-3
size: medium-sized
J: TRBJ1-2
D: -
CDR3: CAIRGRQANYGYTF
DNA: TGTGCCATAAGGGGCAGGCAAGCTAACTATGGCTACACCTTC

V: TRBV27
size: medium-sized
J: TRBJ2-1
D: TRBD2
CDR3: CASSLLAGGPGEQFF
DNA: TGTGCCAGCAGTTTATTAGCGGGAGGGCCCGGTGAGCAGTTCTTC

V: TRBV6-2/TRBV6-3
size: medium-sized
J: TRBJ1-2
D: -
CDR3: CASRSPAGAEGYTF
DNA: TGTGCCAGCAGAAGCCCCGCGGGGGCTGAAGGCTACACCTTC

V: TRBV7-2
size: medium-sized
J: TRBJ2-5
D: TRBD2
CDR3: CASSLGLAGGRTETQYF
DNA: TGTGCCAGCAGCCTCGGACTAGCGGGGGGACGTACAGAGACCCAGTACTTC

V: TRBV28
size: medium-sized
J: TRBJ2-7
D: -
CDR3: CASSHPRVGAGEQYF
DNA: TGTGCCAGCAGTCACCCGCGGGTAGGGGCGGGGGAGCAGTACTTC

V: TRBV4-2
size: medium-sized
J: TRBJ2-4
D: TRBD1
CDR3: CASSPTATGQGRRAKNIQYF
DNA: TGTGCCAGCAGCCCGACGGCCACGGGACAGGGGCGTCGAGCCAAAAACATTCAGTACTTC

V: TRBV12-3/TRBV12-4
size: medium-sized
J: TRBJ2-7
D: TRBD2
CDR3: CASSLGLAGVNEQYF
DNA: TGTGCCAGCAGTCTCGGACTAGCGGGAGTGAACGAGCAGTACTTC

V: TRBV28
size: -
J: TRBJ1-1
D: TRBD1
CDR3: CASSLYGTGETEAFF
DNA: TGTGCCAGCAGTTTATACGGGACAGGGGAGACTGAAGCTTTCTTT

V: TRBV18
size: medium-sized
J: TRBJ1-3
D: TRBD1
CDR3: CASSPIGTGAGNTIYF
DNA: TGTGCCAGCTCACCAATCGGGACAGGGGCAGGAAACACCATATATTTT

V: TRBV7-6
size: medium-sized
J: TRBJ2-2
D: TRBD2
CDR3: CASSRRASGGVDTGELFF
DNA: TGTGCCAGCAGCCGGCGGGCTAGCGGGGGGGTCGACACCGGGGAGCTGTTTTTT

V: TRBV7-3
size: medium-sized
J: TRBJ2-5
D: TRBD2
CDR3: CASSLSGLAGRYQETQYF
DNA: TGTGCCAGCAGCTTGTCGGGACTAGCGGGTCGGTACCAAGAGACCCAGTACTTC

V: TRBV12-3/TRBV12-4
size: medium-sized
J: TRBJ2-6
D: -
CDR3: CASAIRGLSSGANVLTF
DNA: TGTGCCAGCGCCATCAGGGGCCTTAGCTCTGGGGCCAACGTCCTGACTTTC

V: TRBV24-1
size: -
J: TRBJ2-4
D: -
CDR3: CATSDPVGTKNIQYF
DNA: TGTGCCACCAGTGACCCCGTGGGGACGAAAAACATTCAGTACTTC

V: TRBV28
size: medium-sized
J: TRBJ2-7
D: -
CDR3: CASSLPLTEQYF
DNA: TGTGCCAGCAGTCTCCCCCTTACGGAGCAGTACTTC

V: TRBV20-1
size: few
J: TRBJ2-2
D: -
CDR3: CSARFVDLNTGELFF
DNA: TGCAGTGCTAGGTTCGTGGACTTGAACACCGGGGAGCTGTTTTTT

V: TRBV2
size: medium-sized
J: TRBJ1-4
D: -
CDR3: CASRRRLANEKLFF
DNA: TGTGCCAGCAGAAGAAGGCTAGCGAATGAAAAACTGTTTTTT

V: TRBV27
size: -
J: TRBJ1-2
D: TRBD1
CDR3: CASRRDSYYGYTF
DNA: TGTGCCAGCAGACGGGACAGTTACTATGGCTACACCTTC

V: TRBV5-1
size: many
J: TRBJ2-6
D: -
CDR3: CASSLPGAGANVLTF
DNA: TGCGCCAGCAGCCTCCCGGGCGCCGGGGCCAACGTCCTGACTTTC

V: TRBV7-6
size: medium-sized
J: TRBJ1-1
D: -
CDR3: CASSRSPGDTEAFF
DNA: TGTGCCAGCAGCCGGTCCCCAGGGGACACTGAAGCTTTCTTT

V: TRBV29-1
size: medium-sized
J: TRBJ2-2
D: -
CDR3: CSVEERINGELFF
DNA: TGCAGCGTTGAAGAGCGAATCAACGGGGAGCTGTTTTTT

V: TRBV5-1
size: medium-sized
J: TRBJ2-7
D: -
CDR3: CASSLEAVPYEQYF
DNA: TGCGCCAGCAGCTTGGAGGCTGTTCCCTACGAGCAGTACTTC

V: TRBV12-3/TRBV12-4
size: -
J: TRBJ2-3
D: -
CDR3: CASSLAGAGTDTQYF
DNA: TGTGCCAGCAGTTTAGCGGGAGCCGGAACAGATACGCAGTATTTT

V: TRBV7-9
size: medium-sized
J: TRBJ1-1
D: -
CDR3: CASSLGGVMNTEAFF
DNA: TGTGCCAGCAGCTTAGGGGGGGTTATGAACACTGAAGCTTTCTTT

V: TRBV5-4
size: -
J: TRBJ2-1
D: TRBD1
CDR3: CASSPQGAAYNEQFF
DNA: TGTGCCAGCAGTCCCCAGGGGGCGGCCTACAATGAGCAGTTCTTC

V: TRBV28
size: -
J: TRBJ1-5
D: TRBD1
CDR3: CASSLGTGGNQPQHF
DNA: TGTGCCAGCAGTTTGGGCACAGGGGGGAATCAGCCCCAGCATTTT

V: TRBV6-1
size: many
J: TRBJ2-5
D: TRBD1
CDR3: CASIPGQGAFQETQYF
DNA: TGTGCCAGCATCCCAGGACAGGGGGCATTTCAAGAGACCCAGTACTTC

V: TRBV7-2
size: medium-sized
J: TRBJ2-5
D: TRBD2
CDR3: CASSRLAGGRETQYF
DNA: TGTGCCAGCAGCCGACTAGCGGGGGGCCGGGAGACCCAGTACTTC